A single sample gave rise to the 21 T cell receptor beta chains below, sequenced in a study of molecular identifiers for immune sequencing clone quantification. Using its own MiXCR run on the PCR reads, TCRdb lists one record per CDR3 protein. This table holds about 500,000 distinct CDR3 sequences, about 26% found once. The sample consisted of naive CD8+ T cells from blood, with Jurkat cell RNA spiked in. As for subset: FACS-sorted CD8+CD4-CCR7+CD45RA+ naive T cells. These receptors originate from a human donor in good health. Some libraries in this study had Jurkat cell RNA spiked in.

This clonotype came up a few times. The chain combines TRBV28 with TRBJ2-3; D tentatively reads TRBD1 or TRBD2 (5 bases each). The CDR3 covers 15 residues. Looked up from germline, CDR1 is MDHEN and CDR2 is SYDVKM. Trimming stripped 3 bases from V and 2 bases from J, with 12 bases between. Here the CDR3 reads CASSFRGSVTDTQYF. In nucleotides, the CDR3 is TGTGCCAGCAGTTTTAGGGGTAGCGTCACAGATACGCAGTATTTT.

J is TRBJ2-5 and V is TRBV6-4, with 8 bases lining up with TRBD2. Losses at the gene ends were 6 bases for V and 5 bases for J; bases not matched to a gene: 14. This CDR3 contains 16 residues. The V gene's germline CDR1 is MRHNA and CDR2 SNTAGT. CDR3 coding DNA: TGTGCCAGCAGCTGCGGGAGGCCCCCCCCGCGCGAGACCCAGTACTTC. Its protein is CASSCGRPPPRETQYF.

This clonotype showed up many times. V gene TRBV7-2 combines with J gene TRBJ2-7; D perhaps matches TRBD1 (6 bases). This CDR3 comprises 14 residues. V was trimmed by 5 bases and J by 3 bases, leaving 14 bases between them. Germline V CDR1 and CDR2: SGHTA, FQGNSA. The CDR3 loop reads CASSPLGRGYEQYF. The CDR3, as DNA: TGTGCCAGCAGCCCCCTGGGCAGGGGCTACGAGCAGTACTTC.

Many counts were recorded for this clonotype. V is TRBV12-5 and J is TRBJ2-3; no reliable D call. Trimming took off 3 bases at V and 5 bases at J, with 3 bases between the two ends. Germline V gives CDR1 LGHNT, CDR2 FRNRAP. The CDR3 has 11 residues. CDR3 nucleotide sequence: TGTGCTAGTGGTTTACAAGATACGCAGTATTTT. Amino acid sequence: CASGLQDTQYF.

This clonotype was observed a few times. The genes are TRBV20-1 and TRBJ2-7; D ambiguous. This CDR3 comprises 16 residues. The ends were cut back, 5 bases at V and 0 bases at J, with 20 bases in the middle. Germline V gene data show CDR1 as DFQATT and CDR2 as SNEGSKA (reference sequence). The CDR3 loop reads CSASPLSTALSYEQYF. The CDR3 region has the DNA TGCAGTGCTTCCCCCCTGAGCACCGCCCTCTCCTACGAGCAGTACTTC.

This clonotype was counted at least ten times. V is TRBV6-1 and J is TRBJ1-1, with 7 bases that match TRBD1. The ends lost 8 bases at V and 0 bases at J; junction bases unmatched: 6. Germline-derived CDR1 and CDR2 are MNHNS and SASEGT. The CDR3 contains 14 residues. CDR3 DNA sequence: TGTGCCAGCGGTTTACAGGGGTTGAACACTGAAGCTTTCTTT. Residues: CASGLQGLNTEAFF.

Many counts were recorded for this clonotype. V is TRBV28 and J is TRBJ2-3; possible D gene TRBD2, 6 bases. V lost 6 bases to trimming and J lost 6 bases, with 25 bases between them. Germline V gene lookup returns CDR1 MDHEN and CDR2 SYDVKM. The CDR3 consists of 17 residues. CDR3 residues: CASSPPSYAGTTDTQYF. The CDR3 DNA follows: TGTGCCAGCAGCCCTCCTTCGTATGCGGGAACTACGGATACGCAGTATTTT.

About this clonotype: It may be a read error: a sequence one base away is much more abundant. V is TRBV7-2 and J is TRBJ2-5, with D possibly being TRBD2 (5 bases). Germline CDR1 reads SGHTA; CDR2 reads FQGNSA. CDR3 size: 14 residues. The CDR3 reads CASSLGEYQETPYF. The CDR3 DNA is TGTGCCAGCAGCTTAGGGGAGTACCAAGAGACCCCGTACTTC. Combining the CDR3 with reference TRBV7-2 and TRBJ2-5 gives the whole variable domain GAGVSQSPSNKVTEKGKDVELRCDPISGHTALYWYRQSLGQGLEFLIYFQGNSAPDKSGLPSDRFSAERTGGSVSTLTIQRTQQEDSAVYLCASSLGEYQETPYFGPGTRLLVL.

Only a few counts were recorded for this clonotype. The V call is TRBV7-9, the J call TRBJ2-4; TRBD1 aligns across 10 bases. Germline trimming cut 4 bases from V and 6 bases from J; bases unmatched to any gene: 15. From germline, CDR1 is SEHNR and CDR2 FQNEAQ (reference sequence). The CDR3 covers 18 residues. This chain's CDR3 is CASSSNLQTGGLINIQYF. CDR3 sequence (DNA): TGTGCCAGCAGCTCGAACCTACAGACAGGGGGCTTGATAAACATTCAGTACTTC.

In the case of this clonotype: This could be a read error, since a much larger clone is one nucleotide away. The chain recombines TRBV6-5 with TRBJ2-2; D might be TRBD1 or TRBD2, each matching 5 bases. Germline-derived CDR1 and CDR2 are MNHEY and SVGAGI. The CDR3 contains 14 residues. The CDR3 sequence: CASSYGINTGALFF. CDR3 bases: TGTGCCAGCAGTTACGGGATCAACACCGGGGCGCTGTTTTTT.

On this clonotype itself: This may stem from a read error, because a much larger clone lies one nucleotide away. This chain uses TRBV6-5 with TRBJ2-3; D gene ambiguous. This CDR3 comprises 14 residues. The V and J ends lost 2 bases and 2 bases respectively, with 8 bases between them. Germline CDR1 reads MNHEY; CDR2 reads SVGAGI. CDR3 sequence reads: CASSYELNTDTQYF. The DNA for the CDR3 is TGTGCCAGCAGTTACGAACTTAACACAGATACGCAGTATTTT.

This clonotype was seen ten or more times. The chain is built from TRBV3-1 and TRBJ1-5, with no clear D. The germline gives CDR1 LGHDT, CDR2 YNNKEL (reference sequence). The CDR3 spans 15 residues. Trimming cost V 0 bases and J 2 bases, with 8 bases left between them. In nucleotides, the CDR3 is TGTGCCAGCAGCCAAGATACGTTAGGCAATCAGCCCCAGCATTTT. Encoded protein: CASSQDTLGNQPQHF. Filled out from reference TRBV3-1 and TRBJ1-5, the complete variable domain reads DTAVSQTPKYLVTQMGNDKSIKCEQNLGHDTMYWYKQDSKKFLKIMFSYNNKELIINETVPNRFSPKSPDKAHLNLHINSLELGDSAVYFCASSQDTLGNQPQHFGDGTRLSIL.

This clonotype was detected many times. V usage is TRBV2 and J usage is TRBJ2-5, with D perhaps matching TRBD2 (6 bases). The CDR3 runs 12 residues. The germline V and J ends were trimmed by 7 bases and 13 bases, with 19 bases remaining between them. Germline V gene data show CDR1 as SNHLY and CDR2 as FYNNEI. This CDR3 is CASMAEETRLYF. CDR3 DNA sequence: TGTGCCAGCATGGCTGAGGAGACTAGATTGTACTTC.

In the case of this clonotype: Germline and junction disagree at one end, which may indicate a read error. The rearrangement uses TRBV27 and TRBJ2-5; 7 bases map to TRBD2. CDR1 MNHEY and CDR2 SMNVEV come from the germline V gene (reference sequence). The CDR3 extends over 18 amino acids. The CDR3 region is CAGRPKVLAPGPQETQYF. The CDR3 DNA sequence: TGTGCCGGCAGACCCAAAGTACTAGCGCCAGGACCTCAAGAGACCCAGTACTTC.

The rearrangement joins TRBV21-1 to TRBJ2-5; TRBD1 is the table's D call and was not checked against the DNA. TRBV21-1 is given as a pseudogene. The CDR3 runs to 16 residues. In DNA, the CDR3 is TGTGCCAGCAGCAAAGGGGAGGGACTACAGGGGGAGACCCAGTACTTC. It is translated as CASSKGEGLQGETQYF.

On this clonotype itself: As the CDR3 is not closed by the conserved phenylalanine or tryptophan, this likely results from a read error. The chain is built from TRBV6-1 and TRBJ1-1; no clear D. Germline values: CDR1 MNHNS, CDR2 SASEGT. Trimming took off 8 bases at V and 4 bases at J, with 8 bases between the two ends. CDR3 length: 11 residues. The chain's CDR3 is CASVSSTEAFS. CDR3 sequence (DNA): TGTGCCAGCGTGTCCAGCACTGAAGCTTTCTCT.

This clonotype was observed many times. J is TRBJ2-3 and V is TRBV5-1; 8 bases are shared with TRBD2. CDR3 size: 16 residues. Germline trimming cut 0 bases from V and 2 bases from J; bases unmatched to any gene: 5. Germline V gives CDR1 SGHRS, CDR2 YFSETQ. The chain's CDR3 is CASSLALSGDTDTQYF. For the CDR3, the DNA is TGCGCCAGCAGCTTGGCCCTTAGCGGGGACACAGATACGCAGTATTTT.

As concerns this clonotype: Possible read error: a much larger clone is one base away. In DNA, the CDR3 is TGTGCCAGCACCTCTGGGCCCCTTGAGGGCTACACCTTC. It is translated as CASTSGPLEGYTF. The gene calls are TRBV12-3 or TRBV12-4 and TRBJ1-2; D is ambiguous. V lost 7 bases and J 8 bases, leaving 17 bases between the germline ends. This CDR3 spans 13 amino acids.

Concerning this clonotype: An end of the junction differs from the germline gene, which may be a read error. The chain links TRBV9 to TRBJ2-2; 11 bases align to TRBD2. Germline CDR1 SGDLS, CDR2 YYNGEE. The length of the CDR3 is 17 residues. The CDR3 loop reads CAISVVGLAGGSGELFF. DNA for the CDR3: TGTGCCATCAGCGTAGTTGGTCTAGCGGGAGGAAGCGGGGAGCTGTTTTTT.

The table lists this clonotype with a few counts. The chain's CDR3 is CASGDGNDFYEQYF. CDR3 bases: TGTGCCAGCGGGGACGGAAACGATTTCTACGAGCAGTACTTC. The chain couples TRBV27 to TRBJ2-7; D is possibly TRBD1 or TRBD2 (5 bases each). Germline CDR1 is MNHEY and CDR2 is SMNVEV (reference sequence). Trimming removed 8 bases at V and 3 bases at J, with 17 bases between. The CDR3 runs to 14 residues.

As regards this clonotype: Being one base from a much bigger clone, this may be a read error. The chain employs TRBV4-3 and TRBJ2-7; possible D gene TRBD1, 5 bases. CDR1 is LGHNA and CDR2 is YSLEER in the germline V gene. The length of the CDR3 is 15 residues. The CDR3 DNA sequence: TGCGCCAGCAGCCAAGTTAGGGGTGGAGCCTACGAGCAGAACTTC. This codes for CASSQVRGGAYEQNF.